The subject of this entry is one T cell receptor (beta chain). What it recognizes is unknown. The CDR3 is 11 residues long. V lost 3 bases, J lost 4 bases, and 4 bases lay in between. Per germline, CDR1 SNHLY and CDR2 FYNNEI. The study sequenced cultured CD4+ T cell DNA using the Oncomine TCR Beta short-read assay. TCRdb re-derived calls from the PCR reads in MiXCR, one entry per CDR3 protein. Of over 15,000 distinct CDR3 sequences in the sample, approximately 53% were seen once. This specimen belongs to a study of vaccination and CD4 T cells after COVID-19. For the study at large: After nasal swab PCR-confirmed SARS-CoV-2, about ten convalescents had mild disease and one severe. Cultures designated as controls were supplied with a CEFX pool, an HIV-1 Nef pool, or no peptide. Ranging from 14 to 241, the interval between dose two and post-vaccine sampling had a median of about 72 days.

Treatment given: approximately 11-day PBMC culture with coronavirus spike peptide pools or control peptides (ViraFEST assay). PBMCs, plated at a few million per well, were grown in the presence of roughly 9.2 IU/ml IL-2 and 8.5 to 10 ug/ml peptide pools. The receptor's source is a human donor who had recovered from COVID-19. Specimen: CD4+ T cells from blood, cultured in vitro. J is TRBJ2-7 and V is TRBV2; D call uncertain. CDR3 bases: TGTGCCAGCAGTGACCAGTACGAGCAGTACTTC. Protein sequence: CASSDQYEQYF.